The subject of this entry is one T cell receptor (beta chain). Its specificity is not known. The data originate from a study of OX40 agonist ivuxolimab in advanced cancers. Germline-derived CDR1 and CDR2 are GTSNPN and SVGIG (reference sequence). The V end was cut by 5 bases, the J end by 1 base, with 11 bases between. The CDR3 is made up of 13 amino acids. Here immunoSEQ multiplex PCR was the method, and the copy in TCRdb shows in-frame clones only, minus some. The table lists roughly 32,000 clones, approximately 80% of them singletons. General study points: Both CD4+ and CD8+ T cell populations in blood had undergone clonal expansion by week 6 at 0.1 to 3.0 mg/kg.

The source of this sequence is an adult with an advanced solid tumor such as melanoma, head and neck, liver or kidney cancer. The J gene is TRBJ1-2, the V gene TRBV30; D gene uncertain. Sequences were derived from CD4+ or CD8+ T cells sorted from blood, sampled in a trial of the OX40 agonist ivuxolimab. The CDR3 loop reads CAWETNYNYGYTF. CDR3 bases: TGTGCCTGGGAGACAAACTATAACTATGGCTACACCTTC. The whole variable domain, filled in from reference TRBV30 and TRBJ1-2, reads SQTIHQWPATLVQPVGSPLSLECTVEGTSNPNLYWYRQAAGRGLQLLFYSVGIGQISSEVPQNLSASRPQDRQFILSSKKLLLSDSGFYLCAWETNYNYGYTFGSGTRLTVV.